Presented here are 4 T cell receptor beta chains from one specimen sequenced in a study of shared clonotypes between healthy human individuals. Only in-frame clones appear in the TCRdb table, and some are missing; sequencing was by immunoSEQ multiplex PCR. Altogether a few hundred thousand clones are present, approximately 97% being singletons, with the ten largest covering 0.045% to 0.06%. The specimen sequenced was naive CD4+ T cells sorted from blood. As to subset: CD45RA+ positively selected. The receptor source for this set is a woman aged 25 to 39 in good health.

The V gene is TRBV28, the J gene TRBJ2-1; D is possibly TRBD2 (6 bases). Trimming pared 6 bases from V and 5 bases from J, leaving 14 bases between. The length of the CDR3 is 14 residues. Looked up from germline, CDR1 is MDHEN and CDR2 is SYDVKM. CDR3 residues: CASSNPDYHNEQFF. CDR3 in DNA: TGTGCCAGCAGCAACCCGGACTACCACAATGAGCAGTTCTTC.

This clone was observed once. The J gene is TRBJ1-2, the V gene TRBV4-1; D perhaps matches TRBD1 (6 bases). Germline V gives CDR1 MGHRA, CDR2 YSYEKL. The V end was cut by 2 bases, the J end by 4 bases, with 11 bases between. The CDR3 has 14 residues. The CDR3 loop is CASSQTGAGYGYTF. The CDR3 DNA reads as TGCGCCAGCAGCCAAACGGGGGCGGGCTATGGCTACACCTTC.

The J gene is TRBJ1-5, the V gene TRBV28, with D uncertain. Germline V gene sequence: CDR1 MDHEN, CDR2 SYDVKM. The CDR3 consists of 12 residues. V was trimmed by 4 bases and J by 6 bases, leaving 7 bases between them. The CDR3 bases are TGTGCCAGCAGTTCCTTGGTTCAGCCCCAGCATTTT. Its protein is CASSSLVQPQHF.

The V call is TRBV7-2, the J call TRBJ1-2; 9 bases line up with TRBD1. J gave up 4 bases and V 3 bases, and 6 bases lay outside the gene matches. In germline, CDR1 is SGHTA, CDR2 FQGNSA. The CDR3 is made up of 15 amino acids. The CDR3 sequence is CASSFDTGGGYGYTF. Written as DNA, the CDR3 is TGTGCCAGCAGCTTCGATACAGGGGGCGGCTATGGCTACACCTTC.